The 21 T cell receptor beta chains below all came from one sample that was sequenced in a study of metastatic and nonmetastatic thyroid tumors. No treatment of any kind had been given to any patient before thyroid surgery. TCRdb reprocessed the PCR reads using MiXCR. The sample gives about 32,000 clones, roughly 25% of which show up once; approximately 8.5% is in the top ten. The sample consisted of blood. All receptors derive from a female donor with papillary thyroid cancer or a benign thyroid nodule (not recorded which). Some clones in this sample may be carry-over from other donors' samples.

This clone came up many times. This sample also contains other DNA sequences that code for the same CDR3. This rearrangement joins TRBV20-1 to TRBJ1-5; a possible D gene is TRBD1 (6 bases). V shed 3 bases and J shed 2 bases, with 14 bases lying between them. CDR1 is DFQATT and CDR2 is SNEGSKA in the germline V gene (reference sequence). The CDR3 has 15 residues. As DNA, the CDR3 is TGCAGTGCTAGGGTCCGGACAGCTCGCAATCAGCCCCAGCATTTT. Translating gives CSARVRTARNQPQHF.

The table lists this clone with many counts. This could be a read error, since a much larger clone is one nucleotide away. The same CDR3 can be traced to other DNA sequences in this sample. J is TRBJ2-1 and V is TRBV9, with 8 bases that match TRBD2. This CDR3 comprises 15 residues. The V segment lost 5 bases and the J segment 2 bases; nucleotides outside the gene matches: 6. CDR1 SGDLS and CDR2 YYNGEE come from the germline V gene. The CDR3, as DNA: TGTGCCAGCAGTTTCAGCGGGAGCCCCTACAATGAGCAGTTCTTC. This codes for CASSFSGSPYNEQFF.

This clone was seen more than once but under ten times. As DNA, the CDR3 is TGTGCCAGCCACAGGGTTGGTGGGGCCAACGTCCTGACTTTC. Its translation is CASHRVGGANVLTF. The genes are TRBV19 and TRBJ2-6, with TRBD1 as a possible D gene (6 bases). V was pared by 9 bases and J by 3 bases, with 12 bases between. Germline V gene sequence: CDR1 LNHDA, CDR2 SQIVND (reference sequence). The CDR3 sequence is 14 residues long.

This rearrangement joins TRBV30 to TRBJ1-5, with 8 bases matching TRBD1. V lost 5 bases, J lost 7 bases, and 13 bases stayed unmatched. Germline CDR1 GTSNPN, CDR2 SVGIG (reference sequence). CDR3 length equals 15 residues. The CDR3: CAWAHEQGAGQPQHF. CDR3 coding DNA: TGTGCCTGGGCTCACGAGCAGGGGGCAGGGCAGCCCCAGCATTTT.

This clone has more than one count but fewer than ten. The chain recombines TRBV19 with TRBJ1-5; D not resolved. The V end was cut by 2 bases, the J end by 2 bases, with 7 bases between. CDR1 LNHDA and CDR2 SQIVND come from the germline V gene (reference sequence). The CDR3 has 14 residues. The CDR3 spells CASSISPGNQPQHF. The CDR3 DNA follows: TGTGCCAGTAGTATAAGCCCTGGCAATCAGCCCCAGCATTTT.

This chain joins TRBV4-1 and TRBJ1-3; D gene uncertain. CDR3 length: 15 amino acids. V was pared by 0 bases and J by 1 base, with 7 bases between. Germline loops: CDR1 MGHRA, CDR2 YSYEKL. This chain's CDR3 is CASSQEGFSGNTIYF. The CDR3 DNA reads TGCGCCAGCAGCCAAGAGGGCTTTTCTGGAAACACCATATATTTT.

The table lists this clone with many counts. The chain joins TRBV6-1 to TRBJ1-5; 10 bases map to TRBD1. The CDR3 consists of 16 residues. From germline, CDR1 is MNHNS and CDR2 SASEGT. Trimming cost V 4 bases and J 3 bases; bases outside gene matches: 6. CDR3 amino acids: CASSATGTGVNQPQHF. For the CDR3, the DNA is TGTGCCAGCAGTGCTACCGGGACAGGGGTCAATCAGCCCCAGCATTTT.

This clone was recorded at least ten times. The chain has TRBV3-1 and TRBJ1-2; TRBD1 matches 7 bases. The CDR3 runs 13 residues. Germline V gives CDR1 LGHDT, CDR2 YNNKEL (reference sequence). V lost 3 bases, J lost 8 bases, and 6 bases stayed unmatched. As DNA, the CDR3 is TGTGCCAGCAGCCACCTCGACAGGGAGGGCTACACCTTC. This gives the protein CASSHLDREGYTF.

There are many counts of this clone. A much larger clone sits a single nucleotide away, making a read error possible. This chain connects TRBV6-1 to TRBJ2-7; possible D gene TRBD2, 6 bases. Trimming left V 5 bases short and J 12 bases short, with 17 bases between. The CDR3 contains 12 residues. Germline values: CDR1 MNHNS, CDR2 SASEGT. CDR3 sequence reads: CASSRDSIVVYF. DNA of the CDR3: TGTGCCAGCAGTCGGGACTCGATCGTAGTGTACTTC.

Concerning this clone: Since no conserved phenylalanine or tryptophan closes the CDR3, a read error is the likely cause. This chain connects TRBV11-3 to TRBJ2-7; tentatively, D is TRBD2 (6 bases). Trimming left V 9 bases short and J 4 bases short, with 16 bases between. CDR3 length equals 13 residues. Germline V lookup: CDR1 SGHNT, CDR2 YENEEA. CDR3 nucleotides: TGTGCCAGAAGCCTATCACGGGAGTACGAGCAGTACTTA. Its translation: CARSLSREYEQYL.

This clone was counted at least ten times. CDR3 protein: CASSIDQWGTGELFF. The CDR3 nucleotides read TGTGCCAGTAGTATAGATCAATGGGGAACCGGGGAGCTGTTTTTT. The chain joins TRBV19 to TRBJ2-2; D not certain. The germline CDR1 and CDR2 sequences are LNHDA and SQIVND (reference sequence). V lost 0 bases to trimming and J lost 5 bases, with 10 bases between them. The CDR3 consists of 15 residues.

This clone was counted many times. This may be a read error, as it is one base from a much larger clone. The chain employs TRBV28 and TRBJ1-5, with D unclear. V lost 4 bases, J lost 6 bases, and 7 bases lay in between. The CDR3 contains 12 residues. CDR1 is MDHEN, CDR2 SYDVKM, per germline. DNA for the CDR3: TGTGCCAGCAGTTCCGCGGGTCAGCCCCAGCATTTT. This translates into CASSSAGQPQHF.

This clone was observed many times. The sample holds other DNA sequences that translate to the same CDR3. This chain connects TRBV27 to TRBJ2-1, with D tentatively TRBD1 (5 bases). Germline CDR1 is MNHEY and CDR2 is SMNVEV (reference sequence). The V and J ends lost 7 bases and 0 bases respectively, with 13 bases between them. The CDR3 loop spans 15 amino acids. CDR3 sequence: CASKDNPSSYNEQFF. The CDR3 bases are TGTGCCAGCAAGGACAACCCGAGCTCCTACAATGAGCAGTTCTTC.

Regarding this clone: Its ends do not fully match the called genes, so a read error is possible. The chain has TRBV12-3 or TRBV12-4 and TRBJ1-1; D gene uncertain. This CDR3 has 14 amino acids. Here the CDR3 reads CASSLSRGKTEALF. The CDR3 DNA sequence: TGTGCCAGCAGTTTATCGCGGGGTAAGACTGAAGCTTTGTTT.

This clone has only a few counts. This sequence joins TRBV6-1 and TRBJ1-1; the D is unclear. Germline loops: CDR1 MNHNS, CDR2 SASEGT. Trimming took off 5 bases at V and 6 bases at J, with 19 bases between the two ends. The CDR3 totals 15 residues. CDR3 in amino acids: CASSNFRRFQPEAFF. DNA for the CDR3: TGTGCCAGCAGTAACTTTCGCCGGTTCCAACCTGAAGCTTTCTTT.

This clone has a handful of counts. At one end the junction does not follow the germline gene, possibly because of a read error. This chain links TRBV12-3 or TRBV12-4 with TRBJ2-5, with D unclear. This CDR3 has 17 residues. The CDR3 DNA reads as TGTGCCAGCAGTTCGTCGCGCGGCCGGGCAGCACAAGAGACCAAGTACTTC. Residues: CASSSSRGRAAQETKYF.

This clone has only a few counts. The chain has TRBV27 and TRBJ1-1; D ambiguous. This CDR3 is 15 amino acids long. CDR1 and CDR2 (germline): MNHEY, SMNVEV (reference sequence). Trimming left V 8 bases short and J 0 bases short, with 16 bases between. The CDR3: CASAPEFFMNTEAFF. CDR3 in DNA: TGTGCCAGCGCCCCAGAGTTTTTTATGAACACTGAAGCTTTCTTT.

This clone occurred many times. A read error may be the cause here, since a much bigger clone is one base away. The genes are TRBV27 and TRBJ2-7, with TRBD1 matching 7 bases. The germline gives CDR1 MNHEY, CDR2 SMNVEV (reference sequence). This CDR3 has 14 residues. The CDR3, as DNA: TGTGCCAGCAGCCTGAGGGGACAGAAGTACGAGCAGTGCTTC. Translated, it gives CASSLRGQKYEQCF.

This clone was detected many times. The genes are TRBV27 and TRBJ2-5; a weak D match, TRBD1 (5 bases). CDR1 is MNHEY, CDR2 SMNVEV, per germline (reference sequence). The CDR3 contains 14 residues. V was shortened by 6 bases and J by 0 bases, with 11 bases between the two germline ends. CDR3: CASSLDSNQETQYF. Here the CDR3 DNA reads TGTGCCAGCAGCCTAGACAGTAACCAAGAGACCCAGTACTTC.

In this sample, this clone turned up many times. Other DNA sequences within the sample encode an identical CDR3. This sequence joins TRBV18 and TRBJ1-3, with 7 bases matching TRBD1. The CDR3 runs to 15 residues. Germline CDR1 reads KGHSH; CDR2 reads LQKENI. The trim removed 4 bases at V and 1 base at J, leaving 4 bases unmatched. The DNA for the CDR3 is TGTGCCAGCTCACTCGAGACAGGGTCTGGAAACACCATATATTTT. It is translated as CASSLETGSGNTIYF.

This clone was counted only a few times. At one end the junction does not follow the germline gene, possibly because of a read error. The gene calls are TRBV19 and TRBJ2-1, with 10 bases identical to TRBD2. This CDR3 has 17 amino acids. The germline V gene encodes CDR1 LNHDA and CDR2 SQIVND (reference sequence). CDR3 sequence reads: CASGIDLAAGGYNEQFF. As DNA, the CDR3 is TGTGCCAGTGGTATAGATCTTGCAGCGGGAGGGTACAATGAGCAGTTCTTC.